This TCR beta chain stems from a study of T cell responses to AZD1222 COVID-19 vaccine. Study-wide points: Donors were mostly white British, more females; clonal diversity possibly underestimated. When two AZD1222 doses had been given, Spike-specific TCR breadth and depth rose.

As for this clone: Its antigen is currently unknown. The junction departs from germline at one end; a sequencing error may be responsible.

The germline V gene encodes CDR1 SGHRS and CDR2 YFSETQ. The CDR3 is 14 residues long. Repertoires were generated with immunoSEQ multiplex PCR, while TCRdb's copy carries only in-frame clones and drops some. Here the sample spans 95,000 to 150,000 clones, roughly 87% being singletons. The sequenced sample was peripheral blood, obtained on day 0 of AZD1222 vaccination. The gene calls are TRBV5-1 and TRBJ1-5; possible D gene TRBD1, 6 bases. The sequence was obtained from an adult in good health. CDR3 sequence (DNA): TGCGCCAACAGCTTGAACTCAGGGGAACAGCCCCAGCATTTT. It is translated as CANSLNSGEQPQHF.